Presented here are 11 T cell receptor beta chains from one specimen sequenced in a study of cytomegalovirus exposure and HLA in healthy donors. The PCR used 60 Vbeta and 13 Jbeta primers. The method was immunoSEQ multiplex PCR; TCRdb's version includes in-frame clones alone and lacks a portion of them. The sample contains 150,000 or so clones, about 74% of which appear only once. The sequenced material came from PBMCs. These receptors originate from a man younger than 35 in good health and CMV-seropositive.

This clone was observed a single time. The V gene is TRBV5-6, the J gene TRBJ2-3, with a possible D match to TRBD2 (6 bases). The germline V gene has CDR1 SGHDT and CDR2 YYEEEE. The V and J ends lost 0 bases and 5 bases respectively, with 16 bases between them. The CDR3 sequence is 16 residues long. The CDR3 reads CASSLGGLGVLDTQYF. CDR3 nucleotides: TGTGCCAGCAGCTTGGGGGGACTCGGTGTGTTAGATACGCAGTATTTT. Complete variable domain (other parts from reference TRBV5-6 and TRBJ2-3): DAGVTQSPTHLIKTRGQQVTLRCSPKSGHDTVSWYQQALGQGPQFIFQYYEEEERQRGNFPDRFSGHQFPNYSSELNVNALLLGDSALYLCASSLGGLGVLDTQYFGPGTRLTVL.

The chain employs TRBV25-1 and TRBJ2-1; D may be TRBD2 (6 bases). Trimming stripped 6 bases from V and 0 bases from J, with 12 bases between. Germline values: CDR1 MGHDK, CDR2 SYGVNS. The CDR3 is 15 residues long. The CDR3: CASRAGRASYNEQFF. The CDR3 DNA reads as TGTGCCAGCAGGGCGGGAAGGGCCTCCTACAATGAGCAGTTCTTC.

This clone was picked up one time. The chain employs TRBV13 and TRBJ2-6, with D maybe TRBD1 (5 bases). The CDR3 is 15 residues long. Germline V gives CDR1 PRHDT, CDR2 FYEKMQ (reference sequence). Trimming removed 5 bases from V and 2 bases from J, with 10 bases in between. The CDR3, as DNA: TGTGCCAGCAGCCTCGGACAAACTGGGGCCAACGTCCTGACTTTC. This gives the protein CASSLGQTGANVLTF.

The chain joins TRBV6-5 to TRBJ2-3; 12 bases are shared with TRBD2. CDR3 length: 14 residues. CDR1 and CDR2 from the germline V gene are MNHEY and SVGAGI. With V trimmed by 6 bases and J by 4 bases, 2 bases remained unmatched. This CDR3 reads CASRLAGGADTQYF. For the CDR3, the DNA is TGTGCCAGCAGACTAGCGGGAGGTGCAGATACGCAGTATTTT.

The rearrangement uses TRBV5-1 and TRBJ2-1; D perhaps matches TRBD2 (6 bases). Germline V gene data show CDR1 as SGHRS and CDR2 as YFSETQ. This CDR3 has 15 residues. V was clipped by 4 bases and J by 4 bases, with 15 bases between them. The CDR3 is CASSPGGFEYNEQFF. The CDR3 nucleotides are TGCGCCAGCAGCCCTGGAGGGTTCGAGTACAATGAGCAGTTCTTC.

This clone was recorded a few times. This chain links TRBV5-3 with TRBJ1-1; D not resolved. TRBV5-3 is an open reading frame whose function is uncertain. Trimming took 0 bases from V and 0 from J, leaving 6 bases between them. This CDR3 contains 14 residues. The CDR3 spells CARSLDTLNTEAFF. CDR3 nucleotide sequence: TGTGCCAGAAGCTTGGACACATTGAACACTGAAGCTTTCTTT.

The chain is built from TRBV2 and TRBJ2-7; 7 bases are a match to TRBD1. The CDR3 totals 13 residues. Germline lookup yields CDR1 SNHLY and CDR2 FYNNEI. V lost 6 bases, J lost 3 bases, and 5 bases stayed unmatched. Here the CDR3 DNA reads TGTGCCAGCAGGCGACAGGGAGTCTACGAGCAGTACTTC. Encoded protein: CASRRQGVYEQYF.

The V call is TRBV7-8, the J call TRBJ2-2, with 12 bases identical to TRBD2. The CDR3 is 17 amino acids. Germline V gene lookup returns CDR1 SGHVS and CDR2 FQNEAQ. After removal of 5 bases from V and 1 base from J, the junction contained 5 bases not matched to a gene. The CDR3 spells CASSRRTSGMNTGELFF. The CDR3 DNA sequence: TGTGCCAGCAGCCGTCGGACTAGCGGGATGAACACCGGGGAGCTGTTTTTT.

The sample holds one count of this clone. V is TRBV9 and J is TRBJ1-2; tentatively, D is TRBD1 (6 bases). In germline, CDR1 is SGDLS, CDR2 YYNGEE. V was clipped by 4 bases and J by 3 bases, with 10 bases between them. CDR3 length: 13 amino acids. The CDR3 nucleotides read TGTGCCAGCAGCCGCGACAGGTACTATGGCTACACCTTC. Translating it yields CASSRDRYYGYTF.

In this sample, this clone turned up once. The chain carries TRBV6-5 and TRBJ2-7; unclear D gene. V was cut by 9 bases and J by 0 bases, with 15 bases left in between. This CDR3 comprises 14 residues. Germline loops: CDR1 MNHEY, CDR2 SVGAGI. The CDR3 coding sequence is TGTGCCAGTTCCGGCGCGGTGAGCTCCTACGAGCAGTACTTC. This encodes CASSGAVSSYEQYF.

V gene TRBV6-5 combines with J gene TRBJ1-2, with a tentative D call TRBD1 (6 bases). Germline V gene data show CDR1 as MNHEY and CDR2 as SVGAGI. The CDR3 contains 15 residues. Trimming stripped 2 bases from V and 6 bases from J, with 16 bases between. As DNA, the CDR3 is TGTGCCAGCAGTTACGGTGTCGGGGGGGCAGATGGCTACACCTTC. Residues: CASSYGVGGADGYTF.